The 21 T cell receptor beta chains below were found in one sample sequenced in a study of blood T cell repertoires in COVID-19. Sequencing used immunoSEQ multiplex PCR; TCRdb keeps in-frame clones, though not all of them. The sample lists approximately 270,000 clones, more than 75% seen once, with approximately 1.6% in the top ten. Sequencing was performed on PBMCs or T cells enriched from blood (not recorded which). All receptors come from a man aged 40-50 years who had recovered from COVID-19.

This clone was observed a single time. V usage is TRBV6-2 or TRBV6-3 and J usage is TRBJ2-7, with TRBD1 matching 12 bases. Per the germline V gene, CDR1 is MNHEY and CDR2 is SVGEGT. The CDR3 runs 14 residues. V gave up 6 bases and J gave up 5 bases; unmatched junction bases: 5. The CDR3 DNA reads TGTGCCAGCAGCGGGGACAGGGGGCTCCACGAGCAGTACTTC. Encoded protein: CASSGDRGLHEQYF.

The chain is built from TRBV20-1 and TRBJ2-7; 9 nucleotides match TRBD1. V trimming: 3 bases; J trimming: 3 bases; junction bases outside the gene matches: 12. This CDR3 has 16 amino acids. In germline, CDR1 is DFQATT, CDR2 SNEGSKA (reference sequence). The CDR3 nucleotides are TGCAGTGCTAGTCCCAGGGAGGGGACAGGGCTCTACGAGCAGTACTTC. Protein product: CSASPREGTGLYEQYF.

There are a few counts of this clone. This chain joins TRBV5-6 and TRBJ1-3; D gene ambiguous. CDR1 is SGHDT, CDR2 YYEEEE, per germline. The CDR3 extends over 14 amino acids. V shed 0 bases and J shed 4 bases, with 8 bases lying between them. Written as DNA, the CDR3 is TGTGCCAGCAGCTTGGATCTGTCGGGAAACACCATATATTTT. Amino acids: CASSLDLSGNTIYF.

This chain joins TRBV1 and TRBJ2-3; no check of the table's D call, TRBD2, against the DNA was made. TRBV1 is given as a pseudogene. CDR3 size: 15 residues. CDR3 nucleotide sequence: TGCACCAGCAGCCGACTACTAGCGGGGCAGGATACGCAGTATTTT. Its translation: CTSSRLLAGQDTQYF.

The chain is built from TRBV11-2 and TRBJ2-7, with a possible D match to TRBD1 (5 bases). The germline gives CDR1 SGHAT, CDR2 FQNNGV. Trimming took off 4 bases at V and 2 bases at J, with 12 bases between the two ends. This CDR3 comprises 14 residues. The DNA for the CDR3 is TGTGCCAGCAGCTCCCCGAGGACAACCTACGAGCAGTACTTC. It translates to CASSSPRTTYEQYF. Filled out from reference TRBV11-2 and TRBJ2-7, the complete variable domain reads EAGVAQSPRYKIIEKRQSVAFWCNPISGHATLYWYQQILGQGPKLLIQFQNNGVVDDSQLPKDRFSAERLKGVDSTLKIQPAKLEDSAVYLCASSSPRTTYEQYFGPGTRLTVT.

V is TRBV5-4 and J is TRBJ2-3; D is perhaps TRBD1 (6 bases). In germline, CDR1 is SGHNT, CDR2 YYREEE (reference sequence). CDR3 size: 15 residues. V was trimmed by 0 bases and J by 6 bases, leaving 14 bases between them. CDR3: CASSLEGRGYDTQYF. CDR3 nucleotide sequence: TGTGCCAGCAGCTTGGAGGGCAGGGGCTATGATACGCAGTATTTT.

The chain recombines TRBV7-2 with TRBJ1-2, with unresolved D. Germline assignment: CDR1 SGHTA and CDR2 FQGNSA. The V and J ends lost 3 bases and 1 base respectively, with 6 bases between them. The CDR3 is made up of 13 amino acids. CDR3 DNA: TGTGCCAGCAGCTTTGACATTAACTATGGCTACACCTTC. Amino acid sequence: CASSFDINYGYTF.

V gene TRBV6-5 combines with J gene TRBJ1-2; 9 bases fit TRBD1. The CDR3 runs to 13 residues. The germline V gene encodes CDR1 MNHEY and CDR2 SVGAGI. V lost 2 bases and J lost 7; bases outside the gene matches: 2. The CDR3 coding sequence is TGTGCCAGCAGTTACCAGACAGGGGGTGGCTACACCTTC. It encodes CASSYQTGGGYTF.

The chain joins TRBV2 to TRBJ2-3, with 7 positions matching TRBD2. The CDR3 loop spans 14 amino acids. The ends lost 7 bases at V and 1 base at J; junction bases unmatched: 5. In germline, CDR1 is SNHLY, CDR2 FYNNEI. The CDR3, as DNA: TGTGCCAGCAATAGGCTAGCGGGCACAGATACGCAGTATTTT. Translated, it gives CASNRLAGTDTQYF.

The rearrangement links TRBV7-8 to TRBJ2-3; 12 bases line up with TRBD2. The CDR3 is 18 residues long. Germline CDR1 SGHVS, CDR2 FQNEAQ. Unmatched junction bases numbered 14, after V lost 7 bases and J lost 3 bases. The CDR3 DNA reads as TGTGCCAGCACCCCCCGAGGGCTAGCGGGGGGGCGGACAGATACGCAGTATTTT. It translates to CASTPRGLAGGRTDTQYF.

This rearrangement joins TRBV11-1 to TRBJ1-1, with a weak D call TRBD1 (5 bases). The CDR3 has 15 amino acids. The V gene lost 0 bases and the J gene lost 6 bases, with 14 bases spanning the gap. The V gene's germline CDR1 is SGHAT and CDR2 FQDESV (reference sequence). This CDR3 reads CASSLAWAGRPEAFF. The CDR3 DNA follows: TGTGCCAGCAGCTTAGCGTGGGCGGGACGGCCTGAAGCTTTCTTT.

This clone was seen only once. This rearrangement joins TRBV4-1 to TRBJ2-1; 12 bases line up with TRBD2. Losses at the gene ends were 1 base for V and 10 bases for J; bases not matched to a gene: 5. The germline V gene has CDR1 MGHRA and CDR2 YSYEKL. The CDR3 is 15 residues long. CDR3 in DNA: TGCGCCAGCAGCCAAGGGACTAGCGGGGTCGGGGAGCAGTTCTTC. This encodes CASSQGTSGVGEQFF.

The chain combines TRBV13 with TRBJ2-3; TRBD2 is a possible D gene (6 bases). The CDR3 is 14 amino acids. In germline, CDR1 is PRHDT, CDR2 FYEKMQ (reference sequence). V gave up 10 bases and J gave up 2 bases, with 16 bases separating them. The CDR3, as DNA: TGTGCCACCCTCCGGGGGTGGGTCACAGATACGCAGTATTTT. This translates into CATLRGWVTDTQYF.

This chain links TRBV7-9 with TRBJ2-6, with D maybe TRBD1 (6 bases). Germline V lookup: CDR1 SEHNR, CDR2 FQNEAQ (reference sequence). Trimming shortened V by 5 bases and J by 3 bases, and 11 bases separated the two germline ends. The CDR3 totals 15 residues. The CDR3 loop is CASSEQGFGANVLTF. CDR3 bases: TGTGCCAGCAGCGAACAGGGTTTTGGGGCCAACGTCCTGACTTTC.

This CDR3 is CASSAWEAEAFF. The CDR3 DNA reads TGTGCCAGCAGTGCTTGGGAGGCTGAAGCTTTCTTT. The rearrangement uses TRBV11-2 and TRBJ1-1; D call uncertain. The germline CDR1 and CDR2 sequences are SGHAT and FQNNGV. This CDR3 region has 12 residues. Trimming took off 6 bases at V and 6 bases at J, with 11 bases between the two ends.

The V call is TRBV5-6, the J call TRBJ1-2; D uncertain. The CDR3 extends over 12 amino acids. Trimming stripped 7 bases from V and 8 bases from J, with 15 bases between. CDR1 is SGHDT, CDR2 YYEEEE, per germline. CDR3 in DNA: TGTGCCAGCCGAGCCCCCCCGGGGGGCTACACCTTC. Translation gives CASRAPPGGYTF. Drawing the rest from reference TRBV5-6 and TRBJ1-2, the complete variable domain is DAGVTQSPTHLIKTRGQQVTLRCSPKSGHDTVSWYQQALGQGPQFIFQYYEEEERQRGNFPDRFSGHQFPNYSSELNVNALLLGDSALYLCASRAPPGGYTFGSGTRLTVV.

The CDR3 DNA sequence: TGCGCCAGCAGAGCCGGGACTAGCGTCTGGGGCGGGCAGTTCTTC. Amino acid sequence: CASRAGTSVWGGQFF. The chain has TRBV5-1 and TRBJ2-1, with 10 bases aligning to TRBD2. The J segment lost 12 bases and the V segment lost 5 bases, leaving 14 bases of the junction unmatched. The CDR3 has 15 residues. Germline CDR1 SGHRS, CDR2 YFSETQ.

The rearrangement links TRBV27 to TRBJ2-7; TRBD2 is a possible D gene (6 bases). Germline V gives CDR1 MNHEY, CDR2 SMNVEV (reference sequence). There are 15 residues in the CDR3. With 0 bases removed from V and 2 bases from J, the gap between germline ends came to 11 bases. The CDR3 DNA reads TGTGCCAGCAGTTTATCGTTGCGGGGAACCTACGAGCAGTACTTC. As protein: CASSLSLRGTYEQYF.

The V gene is TRBV19, the J gene TRBJ2-7; 10 bases line up with TRBD2. This CDR3 has 15 residues. The germline gives CDR1 LNHDA, CDR2 SQIVND (reference sequence). V dropped 9 bases and J dropped 5; count of bases not matched to a gene: 13. The CDR3 sequence: CASDPSGRVGDEQYF. The CDR3 nucleotides read TGTGCCAGCGATCCTAGCGGGAGAGTCGGCGACGAGCAGTACTTC.

The rearrangement uses TRBV7-9 and TRBJ2-7, with D possibly being TRBD1 (6 bases). The CDR3 is 15 residues long. Germline V lookup: CDR1 SEHNR, CDR2 FQNEAQ (reference sequence). The ends were cut back, 4 bases at V and 0 bases at J, with 13 bases in the middle. CDR3 sequence reads: CASSSRTVSSYEQYF. The CDR3 bases are TGTGCCAGCAGCTCAAGGACAGTTAGCTCCTACGAGCAGTACTTC.

This sequence joins TRBV18 and TRBJ2-7; 9 nucleotides align to TRBD1. J was trimmed by 7 bases and V by 1 base; bases with no gene match: 11. Germline CDR1 is KGHSH and CDR2 is LQKENI. The CDR3 runs to 16 residues. The CDR3 loop reads CASSPLAGTGSGEQYF. CDR3 bases: TGTGCCAGCTCACCACTAGCTGGGACAGGGAGCGGGGAGCAGTACTTC.